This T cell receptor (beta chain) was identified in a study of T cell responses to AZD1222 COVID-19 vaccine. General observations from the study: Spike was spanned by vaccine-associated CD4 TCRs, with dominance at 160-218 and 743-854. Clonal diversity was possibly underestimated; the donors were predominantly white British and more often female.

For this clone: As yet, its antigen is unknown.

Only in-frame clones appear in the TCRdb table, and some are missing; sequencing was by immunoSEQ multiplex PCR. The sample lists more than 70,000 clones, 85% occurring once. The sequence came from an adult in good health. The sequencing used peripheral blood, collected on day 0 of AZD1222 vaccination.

Here the CDR3 DNA reads TGTGCCAGCAGGCTCGAGGGCAGGGTCTATGGCTACACCTTC. Protein sequence: CASRLEGRVYGYTF. The rearrangement links TRBV6-5 to TRBJ1-2; a weak D match, TRBD1 (5 bases). V was cut by 6 bases and J by 4 bases, with 15 bases left in between. This CDR3 has 14 residues. Per germline, CDR1 MNHEY and CDR2 SVGAGI.